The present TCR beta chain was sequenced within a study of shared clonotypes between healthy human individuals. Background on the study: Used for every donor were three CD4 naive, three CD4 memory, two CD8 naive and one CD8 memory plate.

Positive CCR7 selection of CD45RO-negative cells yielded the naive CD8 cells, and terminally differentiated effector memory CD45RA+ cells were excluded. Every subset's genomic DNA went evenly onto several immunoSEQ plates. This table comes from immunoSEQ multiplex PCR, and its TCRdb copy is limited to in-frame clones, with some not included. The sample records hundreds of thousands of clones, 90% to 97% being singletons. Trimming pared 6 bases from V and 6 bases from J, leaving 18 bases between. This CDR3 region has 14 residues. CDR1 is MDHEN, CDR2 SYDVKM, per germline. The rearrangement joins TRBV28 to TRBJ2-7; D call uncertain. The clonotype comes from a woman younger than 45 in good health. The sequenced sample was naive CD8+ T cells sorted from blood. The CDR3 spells CASSDSPNSGEQYF. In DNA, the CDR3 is TGTGCCAGCAGCGATAGCCCCAACTCTGGCGAGCAGTACTTC. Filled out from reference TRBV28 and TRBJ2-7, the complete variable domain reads DVKVTQSSRYLVKRTGEKVFLECVQDMDHENMFWYRQDPGLGLRLIYFSYDVKMKEKGDIPEGYSVSREKKERFSLILESASTNQTSMYLCASSDSPNSGEQYFGPGTRLTVT.